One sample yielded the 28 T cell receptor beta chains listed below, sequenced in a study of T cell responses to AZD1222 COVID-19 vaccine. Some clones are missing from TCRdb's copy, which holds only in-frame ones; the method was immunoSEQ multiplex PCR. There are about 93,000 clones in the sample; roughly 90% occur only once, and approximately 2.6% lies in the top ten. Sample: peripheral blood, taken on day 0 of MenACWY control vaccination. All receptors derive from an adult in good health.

The CDR3 loop is CASSHAGTVNEQFF. The DNA for the CDR3 is TGTGCCAGCAGCCACGCGGGGACGGTCAATGAGCAGTTCTTC. V and J are TRBV5-4 and TRBJ2-1, with D maybe TRBD2 (6 bases). Germline assignment: CDR1 SGHNT and CDR2 YYREEE (reference sequence). The germline V and J ends were trimmed by 4 bases and 6 bases, with 14 bases remaining between them. CDR3 length: 14 residues.

For the CDR3, the DNA is TGTGCCACCAGTGATCCCGGGACAGGGAACACAGATACGCAGTATTTT. Residues: CATSDPGTGNTDTQYF. The chain employs TRBV24-1 and TRBJ2-3; 9 bases are a match to TRBD1. Germline V gene data show CDR1 as KGHDR and CDR2 as SFDVKD. V lost 3 bases and J lost 2; bases outside the gene matches: 5. The CDR3 sequence is 16 residues long.

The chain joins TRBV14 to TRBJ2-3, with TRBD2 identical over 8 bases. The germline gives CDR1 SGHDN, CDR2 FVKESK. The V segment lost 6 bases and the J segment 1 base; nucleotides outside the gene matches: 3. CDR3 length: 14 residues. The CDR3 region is CASSRAGGTDTQYF. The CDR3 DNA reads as TGTGCCAGCAGTCGAGCGGGGGGCACAGATACGCAGTATTTT.

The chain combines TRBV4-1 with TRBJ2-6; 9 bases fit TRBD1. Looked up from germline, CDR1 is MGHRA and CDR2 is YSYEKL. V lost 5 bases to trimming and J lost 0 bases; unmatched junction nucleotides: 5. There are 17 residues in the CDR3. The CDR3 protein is CASSADRGCSGANVLTF. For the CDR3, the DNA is TGCGCCAGCAGCGCGGACAGGGGCTGCTCTGGGGCCAACGTCCTGACTTTC.

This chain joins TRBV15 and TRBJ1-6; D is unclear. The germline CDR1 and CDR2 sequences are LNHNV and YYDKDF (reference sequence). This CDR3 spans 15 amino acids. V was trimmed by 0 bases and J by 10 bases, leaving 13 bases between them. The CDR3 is CATSRDRNIGSPLHF. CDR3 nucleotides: TGTGCCACCAGCAGAGATCGTAACATAGGCTCACCCCTCCACTTT.

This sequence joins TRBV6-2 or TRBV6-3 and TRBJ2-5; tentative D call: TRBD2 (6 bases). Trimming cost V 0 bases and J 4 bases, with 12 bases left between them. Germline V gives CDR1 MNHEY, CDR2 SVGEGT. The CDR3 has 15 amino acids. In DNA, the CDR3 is TGTGCCAGCAGTTACTCGGAGGTGGGAGGAGAGACCCAGTACTTC. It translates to CASSYSEVGGETQYF.

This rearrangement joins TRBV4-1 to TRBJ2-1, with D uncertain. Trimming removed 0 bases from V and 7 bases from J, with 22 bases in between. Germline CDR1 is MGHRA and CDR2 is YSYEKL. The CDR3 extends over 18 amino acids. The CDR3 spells CASSQDPSFLVTQNEQFF. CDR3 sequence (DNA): TGCGCCAGCAGCCAAGATCCGTCATTCCTAGTTACTCAGAATGAGCAGTTCTTC.

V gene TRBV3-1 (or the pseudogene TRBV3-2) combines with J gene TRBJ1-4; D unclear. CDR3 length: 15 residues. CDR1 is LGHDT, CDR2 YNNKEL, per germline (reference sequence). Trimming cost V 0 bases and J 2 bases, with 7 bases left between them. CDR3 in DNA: TGTGCCAGCAGCCAAGACTCCGGGACTAATGAAAAACTGTTTTTT. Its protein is CASSQDSGTNEKLFF.

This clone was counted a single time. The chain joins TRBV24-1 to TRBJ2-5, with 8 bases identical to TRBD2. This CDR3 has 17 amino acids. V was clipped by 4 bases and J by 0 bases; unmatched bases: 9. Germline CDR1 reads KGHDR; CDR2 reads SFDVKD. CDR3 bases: TGTGCCACCAGTGACTCTGCTCCGGGAGGGAACCAAGAGACCCAGTACTTC. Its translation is CATSDSAPGGNQETQYF.

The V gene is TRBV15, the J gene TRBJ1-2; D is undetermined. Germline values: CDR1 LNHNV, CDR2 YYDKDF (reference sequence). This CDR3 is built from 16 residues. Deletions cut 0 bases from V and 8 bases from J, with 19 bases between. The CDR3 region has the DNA TGTGCCACCAGCAGAGAGCCAGGTCGCGGAGTAGGAGGCTACACCTTC. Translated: CATSREPGRGVGGYTF.

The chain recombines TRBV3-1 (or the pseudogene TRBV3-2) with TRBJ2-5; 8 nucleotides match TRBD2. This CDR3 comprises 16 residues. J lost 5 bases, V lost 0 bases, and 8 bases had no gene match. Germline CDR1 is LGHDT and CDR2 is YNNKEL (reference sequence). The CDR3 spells CASSQDSRGGTETQYF. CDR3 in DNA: TGTGCCAGCAGCCAAGATAGTCGGGGGGGAACGGAGACCCAGTACTTC.

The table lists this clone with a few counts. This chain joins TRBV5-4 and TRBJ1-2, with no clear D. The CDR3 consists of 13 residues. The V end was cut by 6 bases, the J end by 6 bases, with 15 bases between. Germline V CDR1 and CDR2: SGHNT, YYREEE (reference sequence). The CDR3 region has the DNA TGTGCCAGCAACTTCCAAGGCCGAGATGGCTACACCTTC. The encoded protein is CASNFQGRDGYTF.

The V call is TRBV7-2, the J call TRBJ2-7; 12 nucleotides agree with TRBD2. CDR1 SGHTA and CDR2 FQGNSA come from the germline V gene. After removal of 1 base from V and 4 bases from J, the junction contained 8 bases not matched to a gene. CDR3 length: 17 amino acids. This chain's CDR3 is CASSLDSGLAGSYEQYF. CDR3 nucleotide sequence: TGTGCCAGCAGCTTAGACTCCGGACTAGCGGGGTCATACGAGCAGTACTTC.

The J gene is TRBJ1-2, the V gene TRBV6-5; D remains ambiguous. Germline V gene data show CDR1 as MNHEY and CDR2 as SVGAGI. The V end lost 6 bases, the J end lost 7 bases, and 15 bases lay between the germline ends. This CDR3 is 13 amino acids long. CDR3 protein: CASRPWEGGGYTF. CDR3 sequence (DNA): TGTGCCAGCAGGCCCTGGGAGGGAGGTGGCTACACCTTC.

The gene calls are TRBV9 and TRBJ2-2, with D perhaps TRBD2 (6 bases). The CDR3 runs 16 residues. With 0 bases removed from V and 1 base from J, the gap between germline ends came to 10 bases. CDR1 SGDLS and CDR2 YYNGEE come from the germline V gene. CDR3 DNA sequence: TGTGCCAGCAGCGTAGCCAGCGGGCTGAACACCGGGGAGCTGTTTTTT. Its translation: CASSVASGLNTGELFF.

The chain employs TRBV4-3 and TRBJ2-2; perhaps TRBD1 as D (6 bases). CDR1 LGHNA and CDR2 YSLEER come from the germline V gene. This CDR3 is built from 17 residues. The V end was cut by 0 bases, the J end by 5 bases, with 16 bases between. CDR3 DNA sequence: TGCGCCAGCAGCCAAGAGCCACAGGGATTCATGACCGGGGAGCTGTTTTTT. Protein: CASSQEPQGFMTGELFF.

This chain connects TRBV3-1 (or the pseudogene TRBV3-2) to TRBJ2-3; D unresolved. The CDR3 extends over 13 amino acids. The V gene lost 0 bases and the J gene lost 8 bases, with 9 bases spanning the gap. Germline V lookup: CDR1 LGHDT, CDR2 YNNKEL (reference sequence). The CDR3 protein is CASSQDSVSTQYF. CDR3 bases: TGTGCCAGCAGCCAAGATTCGGTCAGTACGCAGTATTTT.

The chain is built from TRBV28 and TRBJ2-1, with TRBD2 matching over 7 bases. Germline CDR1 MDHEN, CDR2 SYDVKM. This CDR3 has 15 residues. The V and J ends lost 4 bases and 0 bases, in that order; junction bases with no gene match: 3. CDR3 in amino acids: CASSWRGSSYNEQFF. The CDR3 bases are TGTGCCAGCAGTTGGCGGGGGAGCTCCTACAATGAGCAGTTCTTC. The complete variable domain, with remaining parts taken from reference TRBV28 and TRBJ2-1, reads DVKVTQSSRYLVKRTGEKVFLECVQDMDHENMFWYRQDPGLGLRLIYFSYDVKMKEKGDIPEGYSVSREKKERFSLILESASTNQTSMYLCASSWRGSSYNEQFFGPGTRLTVL.

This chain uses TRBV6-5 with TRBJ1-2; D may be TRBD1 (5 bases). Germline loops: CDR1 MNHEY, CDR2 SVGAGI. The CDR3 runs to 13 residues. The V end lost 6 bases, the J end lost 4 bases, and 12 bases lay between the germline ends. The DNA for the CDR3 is TGTGCCAGCAGAGAGAGGGGAGGCTATGGCTACACCTTC. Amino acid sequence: CASRERGGYGYTF.

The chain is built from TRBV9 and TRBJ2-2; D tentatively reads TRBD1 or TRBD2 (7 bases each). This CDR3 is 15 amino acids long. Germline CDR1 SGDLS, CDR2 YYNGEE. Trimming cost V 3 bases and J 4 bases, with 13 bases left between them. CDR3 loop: CASSARGGLTGELFF. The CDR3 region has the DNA TGTGCCAGCAGCGCCAGGGGGGGGCTCACCGGGGAGCTGTTTTTT.

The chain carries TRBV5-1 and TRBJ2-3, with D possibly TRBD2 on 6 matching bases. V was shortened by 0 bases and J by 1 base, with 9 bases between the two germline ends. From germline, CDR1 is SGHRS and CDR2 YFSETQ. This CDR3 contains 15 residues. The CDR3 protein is CASSLGTIRTDTQYF. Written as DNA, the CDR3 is TGCGCCAGCAGCTTGGGGACTATCCGCACAGATACGCAGTATTTT.

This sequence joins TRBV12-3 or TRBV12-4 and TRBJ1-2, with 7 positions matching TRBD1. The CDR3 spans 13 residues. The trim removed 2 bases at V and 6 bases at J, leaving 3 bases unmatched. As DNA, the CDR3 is TGTGCCAGCAGTTTAAGGGGGACAGATGGCTACACCTTC. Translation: CASSLRGTDGYTF.

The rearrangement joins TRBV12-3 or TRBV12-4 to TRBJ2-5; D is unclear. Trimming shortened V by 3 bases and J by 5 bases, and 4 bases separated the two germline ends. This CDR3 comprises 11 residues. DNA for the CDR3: TGTGCCAGCAGTTTTGAGGAGACCCAGTACTTC. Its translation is CASSFEETQYF.

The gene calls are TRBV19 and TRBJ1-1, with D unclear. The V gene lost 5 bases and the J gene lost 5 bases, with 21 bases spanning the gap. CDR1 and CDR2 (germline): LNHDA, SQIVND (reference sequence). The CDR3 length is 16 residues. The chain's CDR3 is CASSSARASKGTEAFF. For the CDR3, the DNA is TGTGCCAGTAGTTCTGCCCGGGCCTCTAAAGGGACTGAAGCTTTCTTT. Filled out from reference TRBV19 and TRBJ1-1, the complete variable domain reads DGGITQSPKYLFRKEGQNVTLSCEQNLNHDAMYWYRQDPGQGLRLIYYSQIVNDFQKGDIAEGYSVSREKKESFPLTVTSAQKNPTAFYLCASSSARASKGTEAFFGQGTRLTVV.

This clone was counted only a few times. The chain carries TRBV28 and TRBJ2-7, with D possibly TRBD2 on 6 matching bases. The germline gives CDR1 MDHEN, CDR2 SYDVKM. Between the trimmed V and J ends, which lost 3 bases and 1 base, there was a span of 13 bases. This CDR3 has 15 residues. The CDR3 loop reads CASSLDYRRSYEQYF. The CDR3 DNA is TGTGCCAGCAGTTTGGACTACAGGCGTTCCTACGAGCAGTACTTC.

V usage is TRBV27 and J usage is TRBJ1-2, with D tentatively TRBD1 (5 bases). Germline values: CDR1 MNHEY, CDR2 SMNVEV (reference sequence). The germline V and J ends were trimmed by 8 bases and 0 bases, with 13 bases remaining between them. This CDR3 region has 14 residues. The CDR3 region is CASYPQGSNYGYTF. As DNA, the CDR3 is TGTGCCAGCTACCCCCAGGGATCTAACTATGGCTACACCTTC.

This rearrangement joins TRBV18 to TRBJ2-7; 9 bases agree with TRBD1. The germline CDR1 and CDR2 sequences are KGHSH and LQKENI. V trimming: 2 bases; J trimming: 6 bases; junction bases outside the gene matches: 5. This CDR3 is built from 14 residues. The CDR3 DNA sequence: TGTGCCAGCTCACCATCACAGGGGGCAGGCGAGCAGTACTTC. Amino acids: CASSPSQGAGEQYF.

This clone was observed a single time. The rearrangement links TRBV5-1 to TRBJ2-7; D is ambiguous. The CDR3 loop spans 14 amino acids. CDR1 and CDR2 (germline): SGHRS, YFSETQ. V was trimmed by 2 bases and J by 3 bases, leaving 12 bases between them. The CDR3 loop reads CASSFLPVGYEQYF. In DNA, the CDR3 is TGCGCCAGCAGCTTTCTGCCTGTAGGCTACGAGCAGTACTTC. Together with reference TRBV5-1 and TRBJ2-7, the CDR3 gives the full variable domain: KAGVTQTPRYLIKTRGQQVTLSCSPISGHRSVSWYQQTPGQGLQFLFEYFSETQRNKGNFPGRFSGRQFSNSRSEMNVSTLELGDSALYLCASSFLPVGYEQYFGPGTRLTVT.